This TCR beta chain comes out of a study of cytomegalovirus exposure and HLA in healthy donors. General study findings and limits: TCR beta V- and J-gene trimming, according to a later analysis, was linked to a missense DCLRE1C variant. It was reported in a later analysis that an Asian-associated ancestry cluster showed fewer N-insertions than the 666-donor mean.

Remarks on this clone: Antigen: not known.

Between the trimmed V and J ends, which lost 6 bases and 4 bases, there was a span of 16 bases. CDR1 is MNHEY, CDR2 SVGAGI, per germline. The CDR3 is 15 residues long. PCR employed 60 Vbeta and 13 Jbeta primers. Sequenced by immunoSEQ multiplex PCR; TCRdb stores in-frame clones only, minus some. The sample contains approximately 200,000 clones, over 75% of which appear only once. The TCR originated in a woman aged 45-60 years in good health and CMV-seronegative. The genes are TRBV6-5 and TRBJ2-1; D might be TRBD2 (5 bases). Sequencing input: PBMCs. The DNA of the CDR3 is TGTGCCAGCAGACGACTACCGCCTAATTACAATGAGCAGTTCTTC. Protein sequence: CASRRLPPNYNEQFF.